The next 32 T cell receptor beta chains were all read from a single sample in a study of cytomegalovirus exposure and HLA in healthy donors. Both 60 Vbeta primers and 13 Jbeta primers went into the PCR. TCRdb keeps only in-frame clones here, not all; method: immunoSEQ multiplex PCR. Here the sample spans about 200,000 clones, approximately 86% being singletons. Sequencing input: PBMCs. The receptors originated from a woman under 40 in good health and CMV-seronegative.

The chain combines TRBV6-6 with TRBJ1-1; a weak D match, TRBD1 (6 bases). This CDR3 region has 12 residues. The germline gives CDR1 MNHNY, CDR2 SVGAGI (reference sequence). V lost 2 bases and J lost 11, with 12 bases in between. The CDR3 region has the DNA TGTGCCAGCAGTTACGAGGGACATAAGGCTTTCTTT. Its protein is CASSYEGHKAFF.

The V call is TRBV5-6, the J call TRBJ2-1; D is possibly TRBD2 (5 bases). The CDR3 runs to 12 residues. The ends were cut back, 0 bases at V and 12 bases at J, with 10 bases in the middle. The germline gives CDR1 SGHDT, CDR2 YYEEEE. The CDR3 DNA reads as TGTGCCAGCAGCTTGGACTTGGGGAGGCAGTTCTTC. It translates to CASSLDLGRQFF.

The count of this clone is one. This sequence joins TRBV5-1 and TRBJ2-1, with D perhaps matching TRBD1 (5 bases). This CDR3 is built from 14 residues. The ends were cut back, 4 bases at V and 7 bases at J, with 15 bases in the middle. CDR1 and CDR2 (germline): SGHRS, YFSETQ. In DNA, the CDR3 is TGCGCCAGCAGCCCAGGTTCCCCAGGGAATGAGCAGTTCTTC. Protein product: CASSPGSPGNEQFF.

For the CDR3, the DNA is TGCGCCAGCAGCCCCAGGACAGCCACCGGGGAGCTGTTTTTT. Translating gives CASSPRTATGELFF. The V call is TRBV5-1, the J call TRBJ2-2, with a tentative D call TRBD1 (6 bases). CDR3 length equals 14 residues. Germline V gene sequence: CDR1 SGHRS, CDR2 YFSETQ. V was cut by 4 bases and J by 4 bases, with 11 bases left in between.

The genes are TRBV7-2 and TRBJ2-1; D may be TRBD2 (6 bases). The CDR3 covers 15 residues. CDR1 and CDR2 from the germline V gene are SGHTA and FQGNSA. V gave up 5 bases and J gave up 7 bases, with 18 bases separating them. CDR3 residues: CASSEDGGRDNEQFF. In nucleotides, the CDR3 is TGTGCCAGCAGCGAGGACGGGGGAAGGGATAATGAGCAGTTCTTC.

The chain uses TRBV5-6 and TRBJ2-3, with 7 bases that match TRBD2. Trimming removed 1 base from V and 1 base from J; junction bases left unmatched: 3. Germline V gene data show CDR1 as SGHDT and CDR2 as YYEEEE. CDR3 length: 15 amino acids. The CDR3 DNA follows: TGTGCCAGCAGCTTGTTGCTAGCGGGCACAGATACGCAGTATTTT. Amino acid sequence: CASSLLLAGTDTQYF. Using reference TRBV5-6 and TRBJ2-3 for the parts outside the CDR3, the full variable domain is DAGVTQSPTHLIKTRGQQVTLRCSPKSGHDTVSWYQQALGQGPQFIFQYYEEEERQRGNFPDRFSGHQFPNYSSELNVNALLLGDSALYLCASSLLLAGTDTQYFGPGTRLTVL.

This sequence joins TRBV6-1 and TRBJ1-3; 7 nucleotides align to TRBD1. The V gene end was trimmed by 7 bases and the J gene end by 4 bases; junction bases not matched to a gene: 7. The V gene's germline CDR1 is MNHNS and CDR2 SASEGT. The CDR3 has 14 residues. CDR3 protein: CASTRGTDGNTIYF. CDR3 nucleotides: TGTGCCAGCACCAGGGGGACAGACGGAAACACCATATATTTT.

This chain uses TRBV6-5 with TRBJ2-1; D unclear. The V and J ends lost 5 bases and 5 bases respectively, with 10 bases between them. CDR3 length equals 13 residues. Germline assignment: CDR1 MNHEY and CDR2 SVGAGI. CDR3 nucleotides: TGTGCCAGCAGTCCAAGAACTCACAATGAGCAGTTCTTC. It is translated as CASSPRTHNEQFF.

The rearrangement links TRBV15 to TRBJ2-7, with D maybe TRBD2 (6 bases). Germline V lookup: CDR1 LNHNV, CDR2 YYDKDF (reference sequence). Trimming removed 6 bases from V and 5 bases from J, with 17 bases in between. This CDR3 spans 14 amino acids. In DNA, the CDR3 is TGTGCCACCAGTTACCCGGGACTGGAGGACGAGCAGTACTTC. The encoded protein is CATSYPGLEDEQYF.

V and J are TRBV19 and TRBJ1-1; no firm D call. V lost 2 bases and J 2 bases, leaving 9 bases between the germline ends. The CDR3 is 14 residues long. Germline V gives CDR1 LNHDA, CDR2 SQIVND (reference sequence). For the CDR3, the DNA is TGTGCCAGTAGTATAACAGACCCCAACACTGAAGCTTTCTTT. Translated, it gives CASSITDPNTEAFF.

CDR3: CASSYRGDAQYF. The CDR3 nucleotides are TGTGCCAGCAGTTACAGGGGTGATGCGCAGTATTTT. The chain employs TRBV27 and TRBJ2-3, with TRBD1 identical over 7 bases. With 4 bases clipped from V and 10 bases from J, the junction kept 5 bases outside the gene matches. The CDR3 runs 12 residues. CDR1 and CDR2 from the germline V gene are MNHEY and SMNVEV (reference sequence).

This clone has only one observation. V usage is TRBV5-1 and J usage is TRBJ2-2; TRBD1 might be the D (6 bases). V lost 3 bases and J 3 bases, leaving 12 bases between the germline ends. CDR3 size: 15 residues. Germline CDR1 and CDR2: SGHRS and YFSETQ. Written as DNA, the CDR3 is TGCGCCAGCAGCTGGTGGGCAGGGGACACCGGGGAGCTGTTTTTT. Its protein is CASSWWAGDTGELFF.

The CDR3 DNA reads as TGCAGCGTTGTTTCGGAGGTTGGCACTGAAGCTTTCTTT. Translated: CSVVSEVGTEAFF. The chain uses TRBV29-1 and TRBJ1-1; unclear D gene. Between the trimmed V and J ends, which lost 4 bases and 4 bases, there was a span of 13 bases. The CDR3 loop spans 13 amino acids. Germline lookup yields CDR1 SQVTM and CDR2 ANQGSEA.

The chain links TRBV29-1 to TRBJ2-3; TRBD2 matches at 10 bases. This CDR3 is built from 15 residues. Trimming at V came to 7 bases and at J to 3 bases, leaving 10 bases not matched to a gene. The germline V gene has CDR1 SQVTM and CDR2 ANQGSEA. The CDR3 loop is CSALNSGRPTDTQYF. The CDR3 DNA is TGCAGCGCCCTGAATAGCGGGAGGCCGACAGATACGCAGTATTTT.

The chain recombines TRBV4-2 with TRBJ1-2; the D gene is possibly TRBD1 (6 bases). V was shortened by 1 base and J by 4 bases, with 13 bases between the two germline ends. Germline CDR1 reads LGHNA; CDR2 reads YNFKEQ. The CDR3 is made up of 15 amino acids. In DNA form, the CDR3 reads TGTGCCAGCAGCCAAGGGGAGAGGACAGCCTATGGCTACACCTTC. Its protein product is CASSQGERTAYGYTF.

J is TRBJ1-4 and V is TRBV29-1; maybe TRBD1 (6 bases). Between the trimmed V and J ends, which lost 4 bases and 6 bases, there was a span of 12 bases. The germline V gene has CDR1 SQVTM and CDR2 ANQGSEA. CDR3 length: 13 amino acids. The CDR3 here is CSVAGTIDEKLFF. CDR3 coding DNA: TGCAGCGTTGCCGGGACAATCGATGAAAAACTGTTTTTT.

V gene TRBV28 combines with J gene TRBJ1-2; maybe TRBD1 (6 bases). Germline CDR1 and CDR2: MDHEN and SYDVKM. This CDR3 comprises 15 residues. Trimming pared 0 bases from V and 4 bases from J, leaving 12 bases between. The CDR3 is CASSLWGGRGYGYTF. The CDR3 coding sequence is TGTGCCAGCAGTTTATGGGGGGGGCGCGGCTATGGCTACACCTTC.

The sample holds one count of this clone. V and J are TRBV9 and TRBJ2-1; TRBD2 matches at 10 bases. Germline lookup yields CDR1 SGDLS and CDR2 YYNGEE. CDR3 length: 15 residues. The V segment lost 5 bases and the J segment 3 bases; nucleotides outside the gene matches: 5. As DNA, the CDR3 is TGTGCCAGCAGTTTCCTAGCGGGAGACTACAATGAGCAGTTCTTC. Its protein product is CASSFLAGDYNEQFF.

The rearrangement uses TRBV11-3 and TRBJ2-1, with 8 bases fitting TRBD2. V was pared by 1 base and J by 10 bases, with 6 bases of the junction left unmatched. Germline V gene sequence: CDR1 SGHNT, CDR2 YENEEA. The CDR3 covers 14 residues. The CDR3 here is CASSLAGGPGEQFF. The CDR3 bases are TGTGCCAGCAGCTTAGCGGGGGGGCCTGGGGAGCAGTTCTTC.

The chain joins TRBV6-5 to TRBJ2-1, with 7 bases that match TRBD2. V lost 6 bases, J lost 10 bases, and 6 bases stayed unmatched. Per the germline V gene, CDR1 is MNHEY and CDR2 is SVGAGI. CDR3 length equals 12 residues. This CDR3 is CASSPWGGEQFF. As DNA, the CDR3 is TGTGCCAGCAGCCCTTGGGGGGGGGAGCAGTTCTTC.

Written as DNA, the CDR3 is TGCGCCAGCAGACCCCGACAGGGGAGGTTAGTGACTGAAGCTTTCTTT. Residues: CASRPRQGRLVTEAFF. The chain employs TRBV5-1 and TRBJ1-1, with 8 bases matching TRBD1. This CDR3 is 16 amino acids long. J lost 5 bases, V lost 5 bases, and 14 bases had no gene match. From germline, CDR1 is SGHRS and CDR2 YFSETQ.

J is TRBJ2-1 and V is TRBV27, with TRBD1 matching over 8 bases. Germline V gene sequence: CDR1 MNHEY, CDR2 SMNVEV (reference sequence). This CDR3 has 14 residues. V lost 6 bases to trimming and J lost 9 bases; unmatched junction nucleotides: 10. The CDR3 reads CASSPRTGKSEQFF. CDR3 bases: TGTGCCAGCAGCCCCCGGACAGGGAAGAGTGAGCAGTTCTTC.

This clone turned up a few times. Mismatch with germline at one junction end may stem from a read error. This chain uses TRBV28 with TRBJ1-1; D might be TRBD1 (6 bases). The CDR3 runs 14 residues. The germline CDR1 and CDR2 sequences are MDHEN and SYDVKM. The CDR3 here is CSSRARGPNTEAFF. The DNA for the CDR3 is TGTTCCAGTCGGGCCAGGGGACCGAACACTGAAGCTTTCTTT.

This sequence joins TRBV5-1 and TRBJ2-1, with D possibly TRBD1 on 6 matching bases. This CDR3 region has 14 residues. CDR1 is SGHRS and CDR2 is YFSETQ in the germline V gene. Between the trimmed V and J ends, which lost 2 bases and 7 bases, there was a span of 13 bases. CDR3 nucleotide sequence: TGCGCCAGCAGCTTAGGGCCACAGGGAAATGAGCAGTTCTTC. Translating gives CASSLGPQGNEQFF.

The rearrangement links TRBV29-1 to TRBJ2-7; the match to TRBD1 covers 10 bases. The V segment lost 4 bases and the J segment 4 bases; nucleotides outside the gene matches: 10. CDR1 and CDR2 from the germline V gene are SQVTM and ANQGSEA. The CDR3 totals 15 residues. The CDR3 DNA is TGCAGCGTTGGTGGGGTGTGGACAGGGGGTTACGAGCAGTACTTC. Amino acid sequence: CSVGGVWTGGYEQYF.

The chain has TRBV5-1 and TRBJ2-3, with 9 positions matching TRBD1. CDR3 length equals 15 residues. The J segment lost 4 bases and the V segment lost 3 bases, leaving 6 bases of the junction unmatched. Germline V gene lookup returns CDR1 SGHRS and CDR2 YFSETQ. CDR3 residues: CASSSQGAGADTQYF. Here the CDR3 DNA reads TGCGCCAGCAGCTCACAGGGGGCTGGCGCAGATACGCAGTATTTT.

The chain carries TRBV9 and TRBJ2-1; TRBD2 matches 11 bases. J gave up 7 bases and V 2 bases, and 11 bases lay outside the gene matches. CDR1 is SGDLS and CDR2 is YYNGEE in the germline V gene. The CDR3 is 17 residues long. The CDR3 reads CASSVLGWASGRNEQFF. The CDR3 DNA reads as TGTGCCAGCAGCGTTCTCGGCTGGGCTAGCGGGAGGAATGAGCAGTTCTTC.

The chain carries TRBV27 and TRBJ2-5; maybe TRBD1 (5 bases). Germline loops: CDR1 MNHEY, CDR2 SMNVEV (reference sequence). With 5 bases removed from V and 4 bases from J, the gap between germline ends came to 11 bases. The CDR3 has 13 amino acids. The CDR3 nucleotides are TGTGCCAGCAGTCCACCTGGGGCAGAGACCCAGTACTTC. Protein: CASSPPGAETQYF.

The genes are TRBV10-2 and TRBJ1-1; TRBD1 matches 9 bases. J gave up 4 bases and V 8 bases, and 5 bases lay outside the gene matches. CDR1 is WSHSY and CDR2 is SAAADI in the germline V gene. The CDR3 totals 13 residues. The CDR3 here is CASSTGGITEAFF. CDR3 nucleotide sequence: TGCGCCAGCTCGACAGGGGGTATCACTGAAGCTTTCTTT.

V gene TRBV28 combines with J gene TRBJ2-7; the D gene is possibly TRBD2 (6 bases). Germline loops: CDR1 MDHEN, CDR2 SYDVKM. V lost 4 bases and J lost 0, with 16 bases in between. CDR3 length: 16 amino acids. As DNA, the CDR3 is TGTGCCAGCAGTTATCATGGGGGGTTTTCCTCCTACGAGCAGTACTTC. This translates into CASSYHGGFSSYEQYF.

This clone was observed a single time. This chain links TRBV27 with TRBJ1-1; TRBD1 agrees at 7 bases. The CDR3 consists of 15 residues. V trimming: 3 bases; J trimming: 5 bases; junction bases outside the gene matches: 9. The germline CDR1 and CDR2 sequences are MNHEY and SMNVEV (reference sequence). CDR3 DNA sequence: TGTGCCAGCAGTTTGATCAGACAGGGAGGTACTGAAGCTTTCTTT. It specifies CASSLIRQGGTEAFF.

The J gene is TRBJ2-1, the V gene TRBV5-5; 9 positions match TRBD2. The V gene's germline CDR1 is SGHKS and CDR2 YYEKEE (reference sequence). This CDR3 contains 15 residues. After removal of 2 bases from V and 8 bases from J, the junction contained 8 bases not matched to a gene. As DNA, the CDR3 is TGTGCCAGCAGCTTCGGCGGGGGGGCGGGAGATGAGCAGTTCTTC. It yields the protein CASSFGGGAGDEQFF.